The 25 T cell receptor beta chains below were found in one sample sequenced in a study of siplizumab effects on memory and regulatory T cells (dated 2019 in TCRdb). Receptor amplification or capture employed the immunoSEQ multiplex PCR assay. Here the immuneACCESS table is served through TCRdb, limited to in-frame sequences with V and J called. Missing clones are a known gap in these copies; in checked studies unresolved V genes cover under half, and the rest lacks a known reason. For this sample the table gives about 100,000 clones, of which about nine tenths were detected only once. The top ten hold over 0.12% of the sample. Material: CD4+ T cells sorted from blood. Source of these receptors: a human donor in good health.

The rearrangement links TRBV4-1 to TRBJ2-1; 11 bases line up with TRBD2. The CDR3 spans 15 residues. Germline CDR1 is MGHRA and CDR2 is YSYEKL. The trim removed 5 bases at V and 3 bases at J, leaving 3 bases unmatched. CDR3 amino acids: CASSVTSGGYNEQFF. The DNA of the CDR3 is TGCGCCAGCAGCGTTACTAGCGGGGGCTACAATGAGCAGTTCTTC.

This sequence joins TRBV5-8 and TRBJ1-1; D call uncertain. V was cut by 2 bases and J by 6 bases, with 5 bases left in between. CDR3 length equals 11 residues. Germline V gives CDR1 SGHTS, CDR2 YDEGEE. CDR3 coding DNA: TGTGCCAGCAGCTTCCTTGCTGAAGCTTTCTTT. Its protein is CASSFLAEAFF.

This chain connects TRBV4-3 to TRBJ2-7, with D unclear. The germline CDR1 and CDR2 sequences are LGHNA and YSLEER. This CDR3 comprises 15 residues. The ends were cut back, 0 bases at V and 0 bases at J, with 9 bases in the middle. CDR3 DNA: TGCGCCAGCAGCCAAGATCGGCTGCCCTCCTACGAGCAGTACTTC. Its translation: CASSQDRLPSYEQYF.

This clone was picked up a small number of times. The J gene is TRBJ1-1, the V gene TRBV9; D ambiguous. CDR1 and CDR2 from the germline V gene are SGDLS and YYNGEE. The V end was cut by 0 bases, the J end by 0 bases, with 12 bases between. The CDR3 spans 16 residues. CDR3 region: CASSVVWTFLNTEAFF. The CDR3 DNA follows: TGTGCCAGCAGCGTAGTGTGGACTTTCTTGAACACTGAAGCTTTCTTT.

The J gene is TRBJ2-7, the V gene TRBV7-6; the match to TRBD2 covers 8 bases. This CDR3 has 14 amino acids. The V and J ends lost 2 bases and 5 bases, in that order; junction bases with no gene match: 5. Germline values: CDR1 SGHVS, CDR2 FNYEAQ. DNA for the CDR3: TGTGCCAGCAGCTTATTGCGGGGGGCGGACGAGCAGTACTTC. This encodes CASSLLRGADEQYF.

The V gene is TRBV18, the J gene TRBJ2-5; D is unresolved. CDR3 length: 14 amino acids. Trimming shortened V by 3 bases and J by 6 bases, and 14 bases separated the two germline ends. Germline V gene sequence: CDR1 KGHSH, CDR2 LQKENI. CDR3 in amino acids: CASSPMEAVKTQYF. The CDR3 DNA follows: TGTGCCAGCTCACCTATGGAAGCAGTTAAGACCCAGTACTTC.

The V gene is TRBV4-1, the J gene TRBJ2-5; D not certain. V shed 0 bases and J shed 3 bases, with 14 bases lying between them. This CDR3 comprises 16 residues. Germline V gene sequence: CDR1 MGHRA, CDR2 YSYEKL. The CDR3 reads CASSQDRVLSKETQYF. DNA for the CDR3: TGCGCCAGCAGCCAAGATCGGGTGCTAAGTAAAGAGACCCAGTACTTC.

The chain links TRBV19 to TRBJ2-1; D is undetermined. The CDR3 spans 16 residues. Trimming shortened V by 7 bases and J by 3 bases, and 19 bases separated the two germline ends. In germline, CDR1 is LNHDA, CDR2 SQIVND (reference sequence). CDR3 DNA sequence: TGTGCCAGTATTTTTCGAGCCGGCCCAGACTACAATGAGCAGTTCTTC. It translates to CASIFRAGPDYNEQFF.

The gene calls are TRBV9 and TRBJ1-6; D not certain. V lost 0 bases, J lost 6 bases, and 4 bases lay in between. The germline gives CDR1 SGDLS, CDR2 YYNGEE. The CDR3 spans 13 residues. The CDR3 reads CASSVDSNSPLHF. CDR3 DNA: TGTGCCAGCAGCGTAGATAGTAATTCACCCCTCCACTTT.

CDR3 coding DNA: TGTGCCAGTAGTATCGGGGACAGCTACGAGCAGTACTTC. Translation gives CASSIGDSYEQYF. The rearrangement uses TRBV19 and TRBJ2-7; 7 nucleotides match TRBD1. The germline V gene has CDR1 LNHDA and CDR2 SQIVND (reference sequence). There are 13 residues in the CDR3. V lost 3 bases, J lost 3 bases, and 2 bases stayed unmatched.

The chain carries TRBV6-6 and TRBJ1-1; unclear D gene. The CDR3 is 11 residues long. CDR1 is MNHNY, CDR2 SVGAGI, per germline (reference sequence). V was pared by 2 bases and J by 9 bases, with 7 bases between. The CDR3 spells CASSYTGKAFF. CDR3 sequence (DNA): TGTGCCAGCAGTTACACCGGAAAAGCTTTCTTT.

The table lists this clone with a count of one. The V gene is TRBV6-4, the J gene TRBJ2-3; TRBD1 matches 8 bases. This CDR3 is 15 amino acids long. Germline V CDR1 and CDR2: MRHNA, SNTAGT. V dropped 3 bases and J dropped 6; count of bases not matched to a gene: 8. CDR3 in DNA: TGTGCCAGCAGTGAGACAGGGGCCTTGACGGATACGCAGTATTTT. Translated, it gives CASSETGALTDTQYF.

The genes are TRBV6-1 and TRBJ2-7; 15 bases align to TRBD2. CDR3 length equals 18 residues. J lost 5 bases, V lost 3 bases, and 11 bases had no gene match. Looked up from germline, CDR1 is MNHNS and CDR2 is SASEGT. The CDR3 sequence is CASSEGRTSGGALDEQYF. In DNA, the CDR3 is TGTGCCAGCAGTGAGGGTAGGACTAGCGGGGGGGCGTTGGACGAGCAGTACTTC.

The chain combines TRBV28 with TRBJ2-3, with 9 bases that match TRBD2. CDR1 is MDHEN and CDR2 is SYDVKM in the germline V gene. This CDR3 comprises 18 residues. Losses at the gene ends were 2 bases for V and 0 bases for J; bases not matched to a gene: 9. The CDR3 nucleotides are TGTGCCAGCAGTTTACGCCTAGCGGGGCTAACTAGCACAGATACGCAGTATTTT. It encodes CASSLRLAGLTSTDTQYF.

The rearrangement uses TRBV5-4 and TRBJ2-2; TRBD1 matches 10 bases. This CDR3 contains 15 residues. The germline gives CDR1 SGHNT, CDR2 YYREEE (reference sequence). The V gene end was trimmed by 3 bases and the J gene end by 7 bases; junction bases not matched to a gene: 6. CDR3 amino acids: CASSSRQGAIGELFF. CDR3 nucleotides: TGTGCCAGCAGCTCACGACAGGGGGCGATCGGGGAGCTGTTTTTT.

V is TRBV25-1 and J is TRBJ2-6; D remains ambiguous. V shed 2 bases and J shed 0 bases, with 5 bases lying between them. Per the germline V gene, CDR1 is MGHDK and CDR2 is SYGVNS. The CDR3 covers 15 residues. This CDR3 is CASSEGVSGANVLTF. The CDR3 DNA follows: TGTGCCAGCAGTGAAGGGGTCTCTGGGGCCAACGTCCTGACTTTC.

The CDR3 nucleotides are TGTGCCAGCAGGGAGTTGGGTTCACCCCTCCACTTT. Translating it yields CASRELGSPLHF. The chain uses TRBV7-9 and TRBJ1-6, with D uncertain. The CDR3 covers 12 residues. Trimming removed 6 bases from V and 9 bases from J, with 9 bases in between. The germline gives CDR1 SEHNR, CDR2 FQNEAQ (reference sequence).

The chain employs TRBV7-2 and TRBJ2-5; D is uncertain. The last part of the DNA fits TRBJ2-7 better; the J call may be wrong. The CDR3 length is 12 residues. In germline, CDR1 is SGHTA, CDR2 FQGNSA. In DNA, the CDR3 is TGTGCCAGCAGCTCTGGGACCTACGAGCAGTACTTC. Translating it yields CASSSGTYEQYF.

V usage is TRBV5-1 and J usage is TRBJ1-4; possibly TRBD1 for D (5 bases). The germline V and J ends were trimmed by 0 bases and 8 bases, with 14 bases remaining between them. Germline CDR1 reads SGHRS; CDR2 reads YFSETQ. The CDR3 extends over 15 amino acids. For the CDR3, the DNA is TGCGCCAGCAGCTTGGGTTCCTCAGGGCAGGAAAAACTGTTTTTT. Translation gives CASSLGSSGQEKLFF.

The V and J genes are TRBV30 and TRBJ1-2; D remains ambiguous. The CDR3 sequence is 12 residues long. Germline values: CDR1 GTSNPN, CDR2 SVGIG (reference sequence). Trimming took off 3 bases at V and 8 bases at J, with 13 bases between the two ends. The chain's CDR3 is CAWRPGLGGYTF. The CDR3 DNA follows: TGTGCCTGGAGACCCGGGTTGGGGGGCTACACCTTC.

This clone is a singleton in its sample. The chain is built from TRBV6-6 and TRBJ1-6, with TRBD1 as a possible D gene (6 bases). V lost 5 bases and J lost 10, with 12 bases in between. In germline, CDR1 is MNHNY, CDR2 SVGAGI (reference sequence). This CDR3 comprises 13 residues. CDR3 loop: CASSARGSSPLHF. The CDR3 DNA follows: TGTGCCAGCAGTGCAAGGGGGAGCTCACCCCTCCACTTT.

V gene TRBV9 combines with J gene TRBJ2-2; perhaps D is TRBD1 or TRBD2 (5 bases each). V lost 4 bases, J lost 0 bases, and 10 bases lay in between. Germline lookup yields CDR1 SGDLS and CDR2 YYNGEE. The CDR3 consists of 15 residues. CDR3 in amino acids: CASSLWGSNTGELFF. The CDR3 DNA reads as TGTGCCAGCAGCCTGTGGGGGTCGAACACCGGGGAGCTGTTTTTT.

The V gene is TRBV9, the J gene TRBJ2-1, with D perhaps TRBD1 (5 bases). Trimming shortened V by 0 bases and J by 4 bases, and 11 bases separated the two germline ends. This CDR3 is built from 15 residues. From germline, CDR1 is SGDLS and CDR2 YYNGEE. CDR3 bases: TGTGCCAGCAGCGTAGGACAGTTCGCTTACAATGAGCAGTTCTTC. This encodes CASSVGQFAYNEQFF.

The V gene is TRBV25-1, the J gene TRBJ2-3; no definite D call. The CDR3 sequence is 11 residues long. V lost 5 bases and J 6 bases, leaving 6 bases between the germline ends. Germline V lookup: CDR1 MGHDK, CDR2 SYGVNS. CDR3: CASSYFDTQYF. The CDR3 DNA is TGTGCCAGCAGTTATTTCGATACGCAGTATTTT.

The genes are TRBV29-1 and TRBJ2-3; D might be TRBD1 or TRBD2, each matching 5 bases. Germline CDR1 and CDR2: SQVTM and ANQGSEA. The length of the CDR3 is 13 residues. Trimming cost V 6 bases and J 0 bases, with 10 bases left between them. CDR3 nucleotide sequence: TGCAGCGTCAGGGACGGGAGCACAGATACGCAGTATTTT. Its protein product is CSVRDGSTDTQYF.